This TCR beta chain was sequenced during a study of post-analysis software for immune sequencing data. Incorporated into the TCR beta cDNA libraries were unique molecular identifiers, which served to reduce PCR and sequencing biases. It was from roughly 0.93 to 9.6 million T cells that 530,000 or so cDNA molecules came. TCRdb processed the PCR reads anew with MiXCR; each CDR3 protein has one entry. This table has about 160,000 distinct CDR3 sequences, roughly 40% appearing once. This CDR3 comprises 13 residues. J was trimmed by 5 bases and V by 0 bases; bases with no gene match: 2. CDR1 is SGHRS, CDR2 YFSETQ, per germline.

This clonotype was obtained from a girl aged 5 to 17 with multiple sclerosis. J is TRBJ2-7 and V is TRBV5-1; 7 bases fit TRBD1. This specimen consisted of blood, obtained after autologous hematopoietic stem cell transplantation. In DNA, the CDR3 is TGCGCCAGCAGCTTGGAACAGGGGAACGAGCAGTACTTC. Protein: CASSLEQGNEQYF.